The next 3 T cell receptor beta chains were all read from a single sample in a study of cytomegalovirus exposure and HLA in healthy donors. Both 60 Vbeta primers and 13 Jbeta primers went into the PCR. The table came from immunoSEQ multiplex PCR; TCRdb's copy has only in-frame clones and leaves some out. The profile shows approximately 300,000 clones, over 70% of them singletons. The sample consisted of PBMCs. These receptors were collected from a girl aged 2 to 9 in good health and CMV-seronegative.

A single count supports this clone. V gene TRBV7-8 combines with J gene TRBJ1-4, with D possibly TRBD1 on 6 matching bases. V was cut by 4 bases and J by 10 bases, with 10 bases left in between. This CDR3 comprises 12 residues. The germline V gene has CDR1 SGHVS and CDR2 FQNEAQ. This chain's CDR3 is CASSSTGGKLFF. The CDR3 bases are TGTGCCAGCAGCTCGACAGGCGGAAAACTGTTTTTT.

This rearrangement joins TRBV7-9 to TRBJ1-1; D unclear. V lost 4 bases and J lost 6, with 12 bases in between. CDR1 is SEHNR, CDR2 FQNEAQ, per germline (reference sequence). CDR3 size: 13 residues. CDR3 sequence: CASSSWARPEAFF. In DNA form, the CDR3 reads TGTGCCAGCAGCTCCTGGGCCAGGCCTGAAGCTTTCTTT.

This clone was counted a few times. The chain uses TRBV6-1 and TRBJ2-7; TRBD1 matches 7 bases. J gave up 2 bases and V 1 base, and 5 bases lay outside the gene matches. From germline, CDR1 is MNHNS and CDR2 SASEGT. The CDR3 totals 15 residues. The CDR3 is CASSEGTGLPYEQYF. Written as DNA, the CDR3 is TGTGCCAGCAGTGAAGGGACAGGCCTTCCCTACGAGCAGTACTTC.